This T cell receptor (beta chain) is drawn from a study of PD-L1 blockade in urothelial cancer. Study at large: Blood was analyzed 3 weeks (second dose) and 6 weeks after treatment start.

The number of samples from each patient was between 1 and 8, taken pretreatment and on-treatment. Profiling relied on immunoSEQ multiplex PCR, and the TCRdb table lists in-frame clones only, not all of them. This sample has roughly 38,000 clones; about 80% occur once, and the top ten carry approximately 3.5%. CDR1 is SNHLY and CDR2 is FYNNEI in the germline V gene. The V and J ends lost 7 bases and 4 bases respectively, with 18 bases between them. This CDR3 comprises 15 residues. The gene calls are TRBV2 and TRBJ2-3, with a weak D call TRBD2 (7 bases). The sample in question was PBMCs, obtained around atezolizumab (anti-PD-L1) treatment. This TCR was recovered from a man aged 70-80 years with urothelial cancer. CDR3 sequence reads: CASKWGLAVADTQYF. The CDR3 nucleotides are TGTGCCAGCAAGTGGGGGCTAGCGGTAGCAGATACGCAGTATTTT.